What follows are 7 T cell receptor beta chains derived from one specimen sequenced in a study of technical replicates of blood from several donors. The protocol was immunoSEQ multiplex PCR, while the TCRdb copy is restricted to in-frame clones and leaves out a portion. Counted here are 70,000 to 95,000 clones, over 90% occurring once; the ten biggest clones make up 0.25%. The material sequenced was T cells isolated from PBMCs. These receptors all stem from a human donor in good health.

The V gene is TRBV4-1, the J gene TRBJ2-7, with a possible D match to TRBD1 (6 bases). With 1 base removed from V and 2 bases from J, the gap between germline ends came to 12 bases. CDR3 size: 15 residues. The germline V gene has CDR1 MGHRA and CDR2 YSYEKL. The CDR3 coding sequence is TGCGCCAGCAGCCAAGGGAGACAGGCCCCCTACGAGCAGTACTTC. Translating gives CASSQGRQAPYEQYF.

Only one count was recorded for this clone. The V gene is TRBV5-1, the J gene TRBJ2-2, with D uncertain. Deletions cut 3 bases from V and 1 base from J, with 10 bases between. This CDR3 is 15 amino acids long. CDR1 SGHRS and CDR2 YFSETQ come from the germline V gene. This CDR3 reads CASSYRGQNTGELFF. Written as DNA, the CDR3 is TGCGCCAGCAGCTACCGAGGCCAGAACACCGGGGAGCTGTTTTTT.

The genes are TRBV4-1 and TRBJ2-1, with a possible D match to TRBD1 (5 bases). Germline V gives CDR1 MGHRA, CDR2 YSYEKL. Trimming removed 6 bases from V and 9 bases from J, with 12 bases in between. CDR3 length equals 12 residues. CDR3 in amino acids: CASSWGGSEQFF. CDR3 DNA sequence: TGCGCCAGCAGTTGGGGCGGTAGTGAGCAGTTCTTC.

The V gene is TRBV2, the J gene TRBJ1-2; 8 bases align to TRBD1. Germline assignment: CDR1 SNHLY and CDR2 FYNNEI. This CDR3 contains 16 residues. Trimming at V came to 6 bases and at J to 2 bases, leaving 11 bases not matched to a gene. The CDR3 spells CASRGFDRGGNYGYTF. The CDR3 DNA reads as TGTGCCAGCAGGGGTTTCGACAGGGGCGGAAACTATGGCTACACCTTC.

The J gene is TRBJ2-7, the V gene TRBV27; 7 nucleotides line up with TRBD2. The CDR3 covers 15 residues. CDR1 and CDR2 from the germline V gene are MNHEY and SMNVEV (reference sequence). V lost 2 bases, J lost 4 bases, and 8 bases stayed unmatched. The CDR3 protein is CASSLRGRDFYEQYF. The CDR3 DNA reads TGTGCCAGCAGTTTAAGAGGGAGGGACTTTTACGAGCAGTACTTC.

The V call is TRBV6-4, the J call TRBJ1-5; D is unclear. Deletions cut 8 bases from V and 3 bases from J, with 17 bases between. This CDR3 has 15 amino acids. CDR1 and CDR2 (germline): MRHNA, SNTAGT. Here the CDR3 reads CASRAEIRYNQPQHF. DNA for the CDR3: TGTGCCAGCCGAGCGGAGATTAGGTACAATCAGCCCCAGCATTTT.

V is TRBV28 and J is TRBJ1-2, with a tentative D call TRBD1 (5 bases). Trimming took off 5 bases at V and 0 bases at J, with 10 bases between the two ends. The CDR3 length is 14 residues. The germline V gene encodes CDR1 MDHEN and CDR2 SYDVKM. The CDR3 DNA sequence: TGTGCCAGCAGTCCCCCGACAGCTAACTATGGCTACACCTTC. Protein: CASSPPTANYGYTF.